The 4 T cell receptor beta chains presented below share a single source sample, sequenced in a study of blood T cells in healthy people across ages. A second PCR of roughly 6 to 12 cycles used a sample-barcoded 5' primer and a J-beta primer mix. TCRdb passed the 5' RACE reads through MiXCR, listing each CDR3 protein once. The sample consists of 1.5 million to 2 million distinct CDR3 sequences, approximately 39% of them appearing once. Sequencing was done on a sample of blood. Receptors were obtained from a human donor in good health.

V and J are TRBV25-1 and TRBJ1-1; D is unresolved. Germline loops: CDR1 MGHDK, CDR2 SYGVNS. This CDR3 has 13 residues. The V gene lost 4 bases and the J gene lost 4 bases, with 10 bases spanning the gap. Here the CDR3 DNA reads TGTGCCAGCAGTGGACCAGAAGGCACTGAAGCTTTCTTT. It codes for CASSGPEGTEAFF.

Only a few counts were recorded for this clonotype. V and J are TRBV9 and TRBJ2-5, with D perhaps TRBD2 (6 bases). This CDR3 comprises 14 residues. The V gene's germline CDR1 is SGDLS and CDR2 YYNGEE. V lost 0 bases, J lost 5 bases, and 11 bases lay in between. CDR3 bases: TGTGCCAGCAGCGTAGGTAGCGGTCGTGAGACCCAGTACTTC. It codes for CASSVGSGRETQYF.

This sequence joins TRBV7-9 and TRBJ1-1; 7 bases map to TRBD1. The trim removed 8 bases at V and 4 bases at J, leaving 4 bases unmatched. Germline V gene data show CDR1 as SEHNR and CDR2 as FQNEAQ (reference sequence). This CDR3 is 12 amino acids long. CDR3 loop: CASADRPTEAFF. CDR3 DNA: TGTGCCAGCGCGGACAGGCCCACTGAAGCTTTCTTT.

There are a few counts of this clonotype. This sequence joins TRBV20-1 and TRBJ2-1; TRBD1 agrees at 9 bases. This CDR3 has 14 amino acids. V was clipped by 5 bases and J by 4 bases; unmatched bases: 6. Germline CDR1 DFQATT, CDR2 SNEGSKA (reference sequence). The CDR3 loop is CSAPPGTGYNEQFF. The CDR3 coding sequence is TGCAGTGCTCCCCCCGGGACAGGGTACAATGAGCAGTTCTTC.